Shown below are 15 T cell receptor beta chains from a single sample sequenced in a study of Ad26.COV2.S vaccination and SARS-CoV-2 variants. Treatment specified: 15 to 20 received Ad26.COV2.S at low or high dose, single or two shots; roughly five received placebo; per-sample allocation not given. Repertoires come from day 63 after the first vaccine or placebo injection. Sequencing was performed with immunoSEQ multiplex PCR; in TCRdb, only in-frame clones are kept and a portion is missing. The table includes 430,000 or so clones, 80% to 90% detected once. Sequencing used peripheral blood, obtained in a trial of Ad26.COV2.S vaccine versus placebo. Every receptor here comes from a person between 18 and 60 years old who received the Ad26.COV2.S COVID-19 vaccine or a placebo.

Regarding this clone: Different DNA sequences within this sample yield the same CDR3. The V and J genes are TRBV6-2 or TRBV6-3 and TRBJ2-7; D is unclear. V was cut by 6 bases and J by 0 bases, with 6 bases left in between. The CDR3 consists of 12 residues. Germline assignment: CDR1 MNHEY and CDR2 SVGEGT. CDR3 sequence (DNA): TGTGCCAGCAGCCCGACCTCCTACGAGCAGTACTTC. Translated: CASSPTSYEQYF.

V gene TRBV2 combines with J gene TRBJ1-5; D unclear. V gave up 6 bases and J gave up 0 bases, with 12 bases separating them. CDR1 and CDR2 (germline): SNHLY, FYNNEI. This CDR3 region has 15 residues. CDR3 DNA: TGTGCCAGCAGCCGTACAGTTAATAGCAATCAGCCCCAGCATTTT. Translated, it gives CASSRTVNSNQPQHF.

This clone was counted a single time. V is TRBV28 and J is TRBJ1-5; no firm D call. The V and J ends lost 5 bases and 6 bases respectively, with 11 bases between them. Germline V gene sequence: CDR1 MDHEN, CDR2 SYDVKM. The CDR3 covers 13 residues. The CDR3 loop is CASSAGRSQPQHF. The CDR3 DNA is TGTGCCAGCAGTGCCGGGCGTAGTCAGCCCCAGCATTTT.

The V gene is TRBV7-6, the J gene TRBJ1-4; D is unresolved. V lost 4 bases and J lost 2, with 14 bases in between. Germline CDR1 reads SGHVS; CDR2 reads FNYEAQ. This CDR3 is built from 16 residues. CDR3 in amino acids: CASSSELGYTNEKLFF. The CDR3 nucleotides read TGTGCCAGCAGCTCGGAGCTAGGGTACACTAATGAAAAACTGTTTTTT. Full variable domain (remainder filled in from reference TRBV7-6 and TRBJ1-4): GAGVSQSPRYKVTKRGQDVALRCDPISGHVSLYWYRQALGQGPEFLTYFNYEAQQDKSGLPNDRFSAERPEGSISTLTIQRTEQRDSAMYRCASSSELGYTNEKLFFGSGTQLSVL.

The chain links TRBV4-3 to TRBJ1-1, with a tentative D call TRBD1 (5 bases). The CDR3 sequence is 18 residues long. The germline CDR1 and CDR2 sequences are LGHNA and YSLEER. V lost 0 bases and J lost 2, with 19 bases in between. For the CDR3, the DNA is TGCGCCAGCAGCCAAGACGGACTGGGGCACGCTTTTAACACTGAAGCTTTCTTT. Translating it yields CASSQDGLGHAFNTEAFF.

CDR3 loop: CASSLPPPIGSEQFF. As DNA, the CDR3 is TGTGCCAGCAGTTTACCCCCCCCAATAGGCAGTGAGCAGTTCTTC. The chain has TRBV28 and TRBJ2-1; D is undetermined. Trimming left V 2 bases short and J 9 bases short, with 17 bases between. Per the germline V gene, CDR1 is MDHEN and CDR2 is SYDVKM. CDR3 size: 15 residues.

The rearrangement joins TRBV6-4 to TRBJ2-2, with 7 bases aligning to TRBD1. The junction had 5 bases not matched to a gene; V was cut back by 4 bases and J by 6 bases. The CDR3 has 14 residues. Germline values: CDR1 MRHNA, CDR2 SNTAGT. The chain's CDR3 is CASSVQQGAGELFF. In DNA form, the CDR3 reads TGTGCCAGCAGTGTCCAGCAGGGGGCCGGGGAGCTGTTTTTT.

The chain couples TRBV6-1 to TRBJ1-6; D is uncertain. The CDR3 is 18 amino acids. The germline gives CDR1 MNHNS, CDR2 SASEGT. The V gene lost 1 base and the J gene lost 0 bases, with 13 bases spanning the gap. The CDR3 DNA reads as TGTGCCAGCAGTGAAGTTGGCCGCAGGAGCTCCTATAATTCACCCCTCCACTTT. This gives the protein CASSEVGRRSSYNSPLHF.

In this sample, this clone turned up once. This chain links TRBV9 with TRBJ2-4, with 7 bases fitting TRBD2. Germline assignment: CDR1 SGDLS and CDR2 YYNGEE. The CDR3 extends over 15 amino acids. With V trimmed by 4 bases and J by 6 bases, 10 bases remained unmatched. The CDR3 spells CASSQSPGLINIQYF. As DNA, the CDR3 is TGTGCCAGCAGCCAATCCCCGGGACTAATAAACATTCAGTACTTC.

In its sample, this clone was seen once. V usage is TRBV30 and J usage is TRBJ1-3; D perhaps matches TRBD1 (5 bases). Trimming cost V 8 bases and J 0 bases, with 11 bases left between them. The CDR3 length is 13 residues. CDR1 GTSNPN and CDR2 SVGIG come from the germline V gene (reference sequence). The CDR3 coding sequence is TGTGCCGGAGACAGAAGCTCTGGAAACACCATATATTTT. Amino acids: CAGDRSSGNTIYF.

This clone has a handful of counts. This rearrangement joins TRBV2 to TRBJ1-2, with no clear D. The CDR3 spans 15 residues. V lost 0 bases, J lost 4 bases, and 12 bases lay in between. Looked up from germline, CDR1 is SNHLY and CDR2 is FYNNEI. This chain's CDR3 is CASSEAQAGVYGYTF. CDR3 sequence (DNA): TGTGCCAGCAGTGAAGCCCAAGCCGGAGTCTATGGCTACACCTTC.

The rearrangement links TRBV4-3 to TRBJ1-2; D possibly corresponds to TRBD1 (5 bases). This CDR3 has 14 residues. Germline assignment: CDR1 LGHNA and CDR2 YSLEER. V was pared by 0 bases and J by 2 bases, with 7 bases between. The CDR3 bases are TGCGCCAGCAGCCAAGATGACAGAAACTATGGCTACACCTTC. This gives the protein CASSQDDRNYGYTF.

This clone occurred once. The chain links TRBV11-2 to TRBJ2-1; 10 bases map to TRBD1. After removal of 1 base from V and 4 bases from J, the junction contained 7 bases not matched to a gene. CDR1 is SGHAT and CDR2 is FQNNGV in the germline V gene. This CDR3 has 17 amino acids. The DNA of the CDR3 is TGTGCCAGCAGCTTAGTTAGGGGGACAGGGGCGTACAATGAGCAGTTCTTC. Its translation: CASSLVRGTGAYNEQFF. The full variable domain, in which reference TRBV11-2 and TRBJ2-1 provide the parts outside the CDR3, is EAGVAQSPRYKIIEKRQSVAFWCNPISGHATLYWYQQILGQGPKLLIQFQNNGVVDDSQLPKDRFSAERLKGVDSTLKIQPAKLEDSAVYLCASSLVRGTGAYNEQFFGPGTRLTVL.

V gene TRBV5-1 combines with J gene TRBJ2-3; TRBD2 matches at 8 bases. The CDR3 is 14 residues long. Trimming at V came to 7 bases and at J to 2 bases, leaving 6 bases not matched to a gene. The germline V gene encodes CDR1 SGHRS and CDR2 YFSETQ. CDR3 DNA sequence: TGCGCCAGCTCTCGGGAGGGAACCACAGATACGCAGTATTTT. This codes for CASSREGTTDTQYF.

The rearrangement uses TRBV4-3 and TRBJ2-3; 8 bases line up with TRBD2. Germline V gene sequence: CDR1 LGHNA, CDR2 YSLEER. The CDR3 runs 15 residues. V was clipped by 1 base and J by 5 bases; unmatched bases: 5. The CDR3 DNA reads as TGCGCCAGCAGCCAAGTATCGGGGGGGCAAGATACGCAGTATTTT. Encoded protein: CASSQVSGGQDTQYF.